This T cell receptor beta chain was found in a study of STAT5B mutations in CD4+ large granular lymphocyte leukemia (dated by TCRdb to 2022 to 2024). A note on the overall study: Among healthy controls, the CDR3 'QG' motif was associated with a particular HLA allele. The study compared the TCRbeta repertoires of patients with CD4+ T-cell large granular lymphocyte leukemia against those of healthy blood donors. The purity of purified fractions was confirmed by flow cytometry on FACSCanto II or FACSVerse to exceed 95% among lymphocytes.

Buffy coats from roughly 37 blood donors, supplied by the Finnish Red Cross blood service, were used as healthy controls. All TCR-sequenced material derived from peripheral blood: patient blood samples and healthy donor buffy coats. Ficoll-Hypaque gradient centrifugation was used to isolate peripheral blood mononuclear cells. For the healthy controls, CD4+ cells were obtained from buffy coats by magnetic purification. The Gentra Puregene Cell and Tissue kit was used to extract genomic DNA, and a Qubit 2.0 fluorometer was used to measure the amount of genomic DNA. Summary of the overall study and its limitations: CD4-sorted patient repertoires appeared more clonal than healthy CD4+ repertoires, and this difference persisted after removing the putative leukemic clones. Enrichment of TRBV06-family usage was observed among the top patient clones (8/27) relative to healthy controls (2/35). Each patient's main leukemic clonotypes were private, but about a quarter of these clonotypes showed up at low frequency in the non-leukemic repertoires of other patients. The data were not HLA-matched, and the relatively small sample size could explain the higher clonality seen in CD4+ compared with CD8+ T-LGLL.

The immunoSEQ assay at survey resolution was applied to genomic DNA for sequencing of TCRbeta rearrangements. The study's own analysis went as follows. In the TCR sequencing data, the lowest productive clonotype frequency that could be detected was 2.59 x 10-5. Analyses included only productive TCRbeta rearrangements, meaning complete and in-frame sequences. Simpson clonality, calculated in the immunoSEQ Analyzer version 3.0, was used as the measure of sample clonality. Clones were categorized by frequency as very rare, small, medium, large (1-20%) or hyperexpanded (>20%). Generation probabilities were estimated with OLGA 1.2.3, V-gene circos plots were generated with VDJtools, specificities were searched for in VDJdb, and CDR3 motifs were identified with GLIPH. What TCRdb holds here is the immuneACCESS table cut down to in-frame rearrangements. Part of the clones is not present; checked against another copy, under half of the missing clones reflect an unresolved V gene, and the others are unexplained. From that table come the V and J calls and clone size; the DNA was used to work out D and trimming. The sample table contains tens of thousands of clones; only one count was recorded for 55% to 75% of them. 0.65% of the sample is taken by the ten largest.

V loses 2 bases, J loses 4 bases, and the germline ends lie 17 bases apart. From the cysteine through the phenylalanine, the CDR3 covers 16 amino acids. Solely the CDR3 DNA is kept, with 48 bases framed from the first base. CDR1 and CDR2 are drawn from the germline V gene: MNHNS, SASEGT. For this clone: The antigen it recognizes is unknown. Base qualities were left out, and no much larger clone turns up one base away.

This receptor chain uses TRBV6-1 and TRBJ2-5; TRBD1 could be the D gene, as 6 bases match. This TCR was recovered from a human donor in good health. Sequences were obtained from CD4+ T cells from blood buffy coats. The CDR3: CASSEYGGRGIETQYF. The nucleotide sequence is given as TGTGCCAGCAGTGAATATGGCGGCAGGGGAATAGAGACCCAGTACTTC.